This entry concerns a single T cell receptor beta chain. Its antigen remains unknown. Between the trimmed V and J ends, which lost 5 bases and 6 bases, there was a span of 14 bases. This CDR3 has 13 amino acids. Germline V gives CDR1 SEHNR, CDR2 FQNEAQ (reference sequence). This record belongs to a study of OX40 agonist ivuxolimab in advanced cancers. At the level of the study: Patients enrolled in dose escalation were diagnosed with hepatocellular carcinoma, melanoma, renal cell or head and neck cancer.

The study's findings and limits: Partial responders at 0.1-3.0 mg/kg showed near-lowest clonal expansion.

Assay: immunoSEQ multiplex PCR; the TCRdb copy retains only in-frame clones and omits some. The repertoire holds 50,000 or so clones, over 75% seen once, with about 3.3% in the top ten. The sample here was CD4+ or CD8+ T cells sorted from blood, taken in a trial of the OX40 agonist ivuxolimab. The TCR was taken from an adult with an advanced solid tumor such as melanoma, head and neck, liver or kidney cancer. The chain employs TRBV7-9 and TRBJ2-7, with D unresolved. The CDR3 spells CASSTQESREQYF. In nucleotides, the CDR3 is TGTGCCAGCAGCACTCAGGAGAGTCGCGAGCAGTACTTC.